This is a list of T cell receptor beta chains from one sample in a study of blood T cells in healthy people across ages. One entry per CDR3 protein results from TCRdb running MiXCR on the 5' RACE reads. The sample lists under 2 million distinct CDR3 sequences, 30% to 40% occurring once. Sequencing was done on a sample of blood. These receptor sequences come from a woman aged 25-40 years in good health. CDR3s leave out the opening cysteine and the closing phenylalanine or tryptophan. The order of the fields is CDR3 protein, V gene, J gene.

CDR3 protein: ASNLYGTENLLDGYT
V gene: TRBV28
J gene: TRBJ1-2

CDR3 protein: ASSQDQGTSGGARETQY
V gene: TRBV4-1
J gene: TRBJ2-5

CDR3 protein: ASSMVAGNLAYEQY
V gene: TRBV11-2
J gene: TRBJ2-7

CDR3 protein: ASSLWIIDYGYT
V gene: TRBV7-2
J gene: TRBJ1-2

CDR3 protein: ASSYGGANQETQY
V gene: TRBV6-5
J gene: TRBJ2-5

CDR3 protein: ASSLPLAGVGNEQF
V gene: TRBV7-2
J gene: TRBJ2-1

CDR3 protein: ASSVVSTGGRDEQF
V gene: TRBV9
J gene: TRBJ2-1

CDR3 protein: ASSPGRGGTDTQY
V gene: TRBV7-9
J gene: TRBJ2-3

CDR3 protein: ASSPWPGDGYT
V gene: TRBV14
J gene: TRBJ1-2

CDR3 protein: ASSLVGHGLNTEAF
V gene: TRBV5-1
J gene: TRBJ1-1

CDR3 protein: SASSGRAKNIQY
V gene: TRBV20-1
J gene: TRBJ2-4

CDR3 protein: ASGQQDRAYNEQF
V gene: TRBV12-3/TRBV12-4
J gene: TRBJ2-1

CDR3 protein: SASPLTIKTYEQY
V gene: TRBV20-1
J gene: TRBJ2-7

CDR3 protein: ASSLEHPGGWRYEQY
V gene: TRBV7-9
J gene: TRBJ2-7

CDR3 protein: ASSLSQGLSTDTQY
V gene: TRBV12-3/TRBV12-4
J gene: TRBJ2-3